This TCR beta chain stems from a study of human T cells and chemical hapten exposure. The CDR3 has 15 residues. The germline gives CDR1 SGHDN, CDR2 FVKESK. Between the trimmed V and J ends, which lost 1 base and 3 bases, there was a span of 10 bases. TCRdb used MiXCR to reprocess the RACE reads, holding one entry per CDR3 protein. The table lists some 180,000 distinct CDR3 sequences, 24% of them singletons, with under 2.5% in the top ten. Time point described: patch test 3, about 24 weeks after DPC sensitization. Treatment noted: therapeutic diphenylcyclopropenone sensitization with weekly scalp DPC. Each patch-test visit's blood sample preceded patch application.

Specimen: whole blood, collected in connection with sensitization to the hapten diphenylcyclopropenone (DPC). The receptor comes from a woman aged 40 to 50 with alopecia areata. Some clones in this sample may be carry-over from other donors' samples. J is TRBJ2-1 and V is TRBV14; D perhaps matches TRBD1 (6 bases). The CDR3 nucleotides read TGTGCCAGCAGCCAAGTGGGGGCCGACTACAATGAGCAGTTCTTC. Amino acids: CASSQVGADYNEQFF.